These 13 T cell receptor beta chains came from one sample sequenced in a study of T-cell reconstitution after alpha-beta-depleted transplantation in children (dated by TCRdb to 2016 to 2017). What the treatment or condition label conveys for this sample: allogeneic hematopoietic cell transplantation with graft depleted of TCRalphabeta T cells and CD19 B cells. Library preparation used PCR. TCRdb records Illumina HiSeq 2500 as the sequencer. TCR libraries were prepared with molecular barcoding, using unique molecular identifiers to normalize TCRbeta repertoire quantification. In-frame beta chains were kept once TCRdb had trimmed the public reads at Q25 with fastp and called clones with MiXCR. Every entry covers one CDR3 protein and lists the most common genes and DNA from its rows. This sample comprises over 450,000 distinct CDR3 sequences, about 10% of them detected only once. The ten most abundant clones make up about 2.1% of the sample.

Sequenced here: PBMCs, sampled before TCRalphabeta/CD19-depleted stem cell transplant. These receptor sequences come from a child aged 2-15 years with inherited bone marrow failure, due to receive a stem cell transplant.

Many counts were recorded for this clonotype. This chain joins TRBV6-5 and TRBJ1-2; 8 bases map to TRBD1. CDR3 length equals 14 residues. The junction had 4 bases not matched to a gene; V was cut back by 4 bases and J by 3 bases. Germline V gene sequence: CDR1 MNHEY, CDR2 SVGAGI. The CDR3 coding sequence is TGTGCCAGCAGTTGGACAGGGAAGGACTATGGCTACACCTTC. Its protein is CASSWTGKDYGYTF.

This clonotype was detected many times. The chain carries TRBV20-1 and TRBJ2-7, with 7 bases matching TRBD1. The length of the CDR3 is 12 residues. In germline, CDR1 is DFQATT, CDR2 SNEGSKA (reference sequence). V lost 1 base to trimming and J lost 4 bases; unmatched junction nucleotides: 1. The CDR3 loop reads CSARAGGYEQYF. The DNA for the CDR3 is TGCAGTGCTAGAGCAGGGGGATACGAGCAGTACTTC.

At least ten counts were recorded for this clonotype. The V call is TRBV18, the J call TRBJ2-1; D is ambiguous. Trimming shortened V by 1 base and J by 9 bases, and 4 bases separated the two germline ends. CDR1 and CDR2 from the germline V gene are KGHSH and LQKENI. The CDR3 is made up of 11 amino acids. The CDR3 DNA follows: TGTGCCAGCTCACCACGGAGTGAGCAGTTCTTC. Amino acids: CASSPRSEQFF.

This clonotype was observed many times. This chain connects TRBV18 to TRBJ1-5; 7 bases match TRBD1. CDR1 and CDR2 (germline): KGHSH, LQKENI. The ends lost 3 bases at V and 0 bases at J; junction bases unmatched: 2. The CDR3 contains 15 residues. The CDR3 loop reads CASSPQGVSNQPQHF. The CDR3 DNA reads TGTGCCAGCTCACCCCAGGGGGTTAGCAATCAGCCCCAGCATTTT.

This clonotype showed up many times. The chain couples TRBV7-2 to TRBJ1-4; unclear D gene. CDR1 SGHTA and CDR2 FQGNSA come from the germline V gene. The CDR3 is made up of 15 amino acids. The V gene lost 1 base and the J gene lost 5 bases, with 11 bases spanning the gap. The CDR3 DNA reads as TGTGCCAGCAGCTTAGGTGGCAGACCGAATGAAAAACTGTTTTTT. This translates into CASSLGGRPNEKLFF.

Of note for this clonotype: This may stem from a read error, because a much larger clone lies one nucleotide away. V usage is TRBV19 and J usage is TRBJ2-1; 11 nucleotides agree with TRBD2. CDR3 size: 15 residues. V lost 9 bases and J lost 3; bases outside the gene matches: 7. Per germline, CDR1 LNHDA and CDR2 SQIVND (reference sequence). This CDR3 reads CASSRLAGCYNEQFF. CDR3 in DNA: TGTGCCAGCTCCAGACTAGCGGGGTGCTACAATGAGCAGTTCTTC.

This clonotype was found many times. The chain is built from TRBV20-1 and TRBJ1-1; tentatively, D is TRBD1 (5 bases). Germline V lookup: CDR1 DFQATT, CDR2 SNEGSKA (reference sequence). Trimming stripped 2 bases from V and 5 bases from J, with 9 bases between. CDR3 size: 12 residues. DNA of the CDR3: TGCAGTGCTAGACAGTGGGGGACTGAAGCTTTCTTT. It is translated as CSARQWGTEAFF.

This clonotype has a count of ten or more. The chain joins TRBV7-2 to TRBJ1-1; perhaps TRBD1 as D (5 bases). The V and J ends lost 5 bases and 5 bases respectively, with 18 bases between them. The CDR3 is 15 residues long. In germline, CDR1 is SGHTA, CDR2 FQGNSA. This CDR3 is CASSGPGRGGTEAFF. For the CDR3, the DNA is TGTGCCAGCAGCGGGCCGGGTAGGGGTGGAACTGAAGCTTTCTTT.

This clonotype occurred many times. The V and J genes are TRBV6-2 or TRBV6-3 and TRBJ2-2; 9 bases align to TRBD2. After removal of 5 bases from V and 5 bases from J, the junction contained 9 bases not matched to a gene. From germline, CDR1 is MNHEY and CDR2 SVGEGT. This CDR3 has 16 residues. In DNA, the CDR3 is TGTGCCAGCAGTAACGAGGTAGCGGGAGCGACCGGGGAGCTGTTTTTT. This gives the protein CASSNEVAGATGELFF.

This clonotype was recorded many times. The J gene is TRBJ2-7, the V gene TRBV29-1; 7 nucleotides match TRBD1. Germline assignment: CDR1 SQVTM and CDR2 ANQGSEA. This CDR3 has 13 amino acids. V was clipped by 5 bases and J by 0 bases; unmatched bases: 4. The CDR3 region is CSVLTGSSYEQYF. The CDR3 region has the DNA TGCAGCGTTCTGACAGGGAGCTCCTACGAGCAGTACTTC.

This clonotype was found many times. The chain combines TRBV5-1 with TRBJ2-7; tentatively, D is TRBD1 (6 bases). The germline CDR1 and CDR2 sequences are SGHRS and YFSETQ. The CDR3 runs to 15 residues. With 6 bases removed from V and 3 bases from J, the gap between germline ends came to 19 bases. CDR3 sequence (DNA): TGCGCCAGCAACGACCGGGACAAGGGGAACTACGAGCAGTACTTC. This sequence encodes CASNDRDKGNYEQYF.

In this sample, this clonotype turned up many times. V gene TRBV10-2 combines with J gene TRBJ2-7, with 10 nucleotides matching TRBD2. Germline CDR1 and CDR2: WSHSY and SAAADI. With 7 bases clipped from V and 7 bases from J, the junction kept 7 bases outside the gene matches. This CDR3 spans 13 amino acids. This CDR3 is CASTSGSGREQYF. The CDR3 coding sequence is TGCGCCAGCACGAGCGGTAGCGGGAGGGAGCAGTACTTC.

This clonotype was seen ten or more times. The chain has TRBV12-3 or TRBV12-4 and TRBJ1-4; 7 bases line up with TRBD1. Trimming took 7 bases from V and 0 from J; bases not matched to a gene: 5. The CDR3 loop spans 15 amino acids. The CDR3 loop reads CASTSGTATNEKLFF. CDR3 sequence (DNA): TGTGCCAGCACCTCCGGGACAGCAACTAATGAAAAACTGTTTTTT.